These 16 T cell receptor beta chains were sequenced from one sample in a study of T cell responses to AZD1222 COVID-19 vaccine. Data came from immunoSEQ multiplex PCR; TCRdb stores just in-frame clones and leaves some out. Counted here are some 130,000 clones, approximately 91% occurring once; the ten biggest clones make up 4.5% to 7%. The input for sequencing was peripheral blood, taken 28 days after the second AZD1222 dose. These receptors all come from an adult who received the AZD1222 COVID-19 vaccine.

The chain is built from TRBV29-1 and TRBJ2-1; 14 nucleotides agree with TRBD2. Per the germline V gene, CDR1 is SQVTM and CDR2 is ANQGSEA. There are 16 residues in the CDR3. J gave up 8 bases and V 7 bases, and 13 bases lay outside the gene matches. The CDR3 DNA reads TGCAGCGCCGGGGATGCCGGGACTAGCGGGAGTTATGAGCAGTTCTTC. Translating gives CSAGDAGTSGSYEQFF.

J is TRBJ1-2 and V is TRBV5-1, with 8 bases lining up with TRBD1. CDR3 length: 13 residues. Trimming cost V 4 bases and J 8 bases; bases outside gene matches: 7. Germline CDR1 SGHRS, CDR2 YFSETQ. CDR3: CASSPDRGIGYTF. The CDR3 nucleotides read TGCGCCAGCAGCCCTGACAGGGGCATCGGCTACACCTTC.

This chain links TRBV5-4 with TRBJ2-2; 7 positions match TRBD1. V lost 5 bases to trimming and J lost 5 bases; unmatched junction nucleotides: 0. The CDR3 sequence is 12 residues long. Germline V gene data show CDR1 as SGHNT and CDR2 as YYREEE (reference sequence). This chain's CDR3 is CASRQGTGELFF. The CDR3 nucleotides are TGTGCCAGCAGACAGGGGACCGGGGAGCTGTTTTTT.

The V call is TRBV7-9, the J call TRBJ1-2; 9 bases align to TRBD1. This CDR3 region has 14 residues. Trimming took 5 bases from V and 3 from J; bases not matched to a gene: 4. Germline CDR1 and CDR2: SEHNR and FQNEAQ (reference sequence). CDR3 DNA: TGTGCCAGCAGCCAACAGGGGGCAGACTATGGCTACACCTTC. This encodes CASSQQGADYGYTF.

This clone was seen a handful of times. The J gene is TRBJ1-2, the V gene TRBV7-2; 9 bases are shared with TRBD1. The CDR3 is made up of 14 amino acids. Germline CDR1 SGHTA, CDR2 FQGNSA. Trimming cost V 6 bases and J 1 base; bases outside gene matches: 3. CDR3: CASRRTGDNYGYTF. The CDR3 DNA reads TGTGCCAGCAGGAGGACAGGGGATAACTATGGCTACACCTTC.

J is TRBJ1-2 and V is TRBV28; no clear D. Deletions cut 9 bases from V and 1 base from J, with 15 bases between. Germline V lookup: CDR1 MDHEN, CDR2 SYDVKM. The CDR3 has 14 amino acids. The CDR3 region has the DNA TGTGCCAGTGAGGAGGGCCCCGGTAACTATGGCTACACCTTC. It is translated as CASEEGPGNYGYTF.

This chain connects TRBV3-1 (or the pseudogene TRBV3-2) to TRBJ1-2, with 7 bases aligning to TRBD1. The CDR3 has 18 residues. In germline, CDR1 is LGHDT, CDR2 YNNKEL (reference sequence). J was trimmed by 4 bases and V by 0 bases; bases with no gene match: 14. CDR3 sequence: CASSQERGGHLPSYGYTF. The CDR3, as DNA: TGTGCCAGCAGCCAAGAACGAGGGGGCCACCTTCCCTCCTATGGCTACACCTTC.

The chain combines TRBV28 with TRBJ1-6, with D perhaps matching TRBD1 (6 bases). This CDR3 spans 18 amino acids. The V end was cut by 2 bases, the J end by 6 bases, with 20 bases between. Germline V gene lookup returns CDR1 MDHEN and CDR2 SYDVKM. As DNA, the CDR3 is TGTGCCAGCAGTTTAGGGACACGGGGTTTGGGCGGTAATTCACCCCTCCACTTT. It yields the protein CASSLGTRGLGGNSPLHF.

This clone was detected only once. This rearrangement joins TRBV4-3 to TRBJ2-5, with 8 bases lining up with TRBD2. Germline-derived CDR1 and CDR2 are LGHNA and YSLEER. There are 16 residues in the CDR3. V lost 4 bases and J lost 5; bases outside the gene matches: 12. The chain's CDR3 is CASSPRRGAGPETQYF. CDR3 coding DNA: TGCGCCAGCAGCCCCAGGCGGGGGGCCGGGCCGGAGACCCAGTACTTC.

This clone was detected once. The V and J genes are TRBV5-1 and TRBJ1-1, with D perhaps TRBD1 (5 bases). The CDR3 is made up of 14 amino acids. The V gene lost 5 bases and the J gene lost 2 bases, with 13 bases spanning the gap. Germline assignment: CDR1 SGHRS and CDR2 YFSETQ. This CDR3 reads CASSLIGDNTEAFF. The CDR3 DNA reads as TGCGCCAGCAGTTTAATAGGGGATAACACTGAAGCTTTCTTT.

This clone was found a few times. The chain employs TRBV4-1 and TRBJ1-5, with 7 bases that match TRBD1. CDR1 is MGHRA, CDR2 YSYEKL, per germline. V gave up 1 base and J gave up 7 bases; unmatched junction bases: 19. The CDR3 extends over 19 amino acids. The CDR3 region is CASSQVFGRGRGVGQPQHF. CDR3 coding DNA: TGCGCCAGCAGCCAAGTTTTTGGGAGGGGGCGAGGTGTAGGGCAGCCCCAGCATTTT.

The CDR3 coding sequence is TGTGCCAGCTCACGGCAACGGACATCGGGGGAGCAGTACTTC. Amino acids: CASSRQRTSGEQYF. The J gene is TRBJ2-7, the V gene TRBV18; D tentatively fits TRBD1 or TRBD2 (5 bases each). V gave up 4 bases and J gave up 7 bases, with 17 bases separating them. CDR3 size: 14 residues. Germline V gene lookup returns CDR1 KGHSH and CDR2 LQKENI.

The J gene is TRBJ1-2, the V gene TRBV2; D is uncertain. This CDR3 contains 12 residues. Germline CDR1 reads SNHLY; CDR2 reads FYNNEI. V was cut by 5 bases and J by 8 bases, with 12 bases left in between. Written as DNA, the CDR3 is TGTGCCAGCAGTCCCATGGATAAAGGCTACACCTTC. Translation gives CASSPMDKGYTF.

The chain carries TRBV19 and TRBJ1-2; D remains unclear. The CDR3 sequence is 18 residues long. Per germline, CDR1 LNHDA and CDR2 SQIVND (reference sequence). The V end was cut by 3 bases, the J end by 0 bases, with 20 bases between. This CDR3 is CASSIVRTALPPNYGYTF. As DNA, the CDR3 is TGTGCCAGTAGTATCGTCCGAACAGCGCTACCCCCTAACTATGGCTACACCTTC.

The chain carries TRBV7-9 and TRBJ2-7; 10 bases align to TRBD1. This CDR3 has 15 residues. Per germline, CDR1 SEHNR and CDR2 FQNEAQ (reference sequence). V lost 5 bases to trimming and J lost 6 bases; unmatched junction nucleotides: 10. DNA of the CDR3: TGTGCCAGCAGCGAATCCGGGACAGGGGTGCGCGAGCAGTACTTC. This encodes CASSESGTGVREQYF.

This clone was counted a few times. The CDR3 spells CAISETGTGNTGELFF. DNA for the CDR3: TGTGCCATCAGTGAGACCGGGACTGGGAACACCGGGGAGCTGTTTTTT. The genes are TRBV10-3 and TRBJ2-2; the D gene is possibly TRBD2 (6 bases). The CDR3 runs to 16 residues. Germline loops: CDR1 ENHRY, CDR2 SYGVKD. Trimming cost V 2 bases and J 1 base, with 11 bases left between them.